This T cell receptor beta chain was recorded in a study of Ad26.COV2.S vaccination and SARS-CoV-2 variants. This clone has just a few counts. The protocol was immunoSEQ multiplex PCR, while the TCRdb copy is restricted to in-frame clones and leaves out a portion. The sample lists a few hundred thousand clones, roughly 90% seen once, with roughly 4% in the top ten. Treatment denoted: roughly 20 received Ad26.COV2.S at low or high dose, single or two shots; about 5 received placebo; per-sample allocation not given. Samples analyzed were those drawn on day 63 after the first vaccine or placebo injection. Ad26 vector vaccine expressed Wuhan-strain SARS-CoV-2 spike. Germline V gives CDR1 LNHDA, CDR2 SQIVND (reference sequence). The V and J ends lost 4 bases and 2 bases respectively, with 9 bases between them. The CDR3 has 15 residues.

J is TRBJ1-6 and V is TRBV19, with D perhaps matching TRBD1 (6 bases). The TCR sequence derives from a person aged 18 to 59 who received the Ad26.COV2.S COVID-19 vaccine or a placebo. The starting material was peripheral blood, obtained in a trial of Ad26.COV2.S vaccine versus placebo. As DNA, the CDR3 is TGTGCCAGTAGTACGCCAGGGGCCTATAATTCACCCCTCCACTTT. It codes for CASSTPGAYNSPLHF.